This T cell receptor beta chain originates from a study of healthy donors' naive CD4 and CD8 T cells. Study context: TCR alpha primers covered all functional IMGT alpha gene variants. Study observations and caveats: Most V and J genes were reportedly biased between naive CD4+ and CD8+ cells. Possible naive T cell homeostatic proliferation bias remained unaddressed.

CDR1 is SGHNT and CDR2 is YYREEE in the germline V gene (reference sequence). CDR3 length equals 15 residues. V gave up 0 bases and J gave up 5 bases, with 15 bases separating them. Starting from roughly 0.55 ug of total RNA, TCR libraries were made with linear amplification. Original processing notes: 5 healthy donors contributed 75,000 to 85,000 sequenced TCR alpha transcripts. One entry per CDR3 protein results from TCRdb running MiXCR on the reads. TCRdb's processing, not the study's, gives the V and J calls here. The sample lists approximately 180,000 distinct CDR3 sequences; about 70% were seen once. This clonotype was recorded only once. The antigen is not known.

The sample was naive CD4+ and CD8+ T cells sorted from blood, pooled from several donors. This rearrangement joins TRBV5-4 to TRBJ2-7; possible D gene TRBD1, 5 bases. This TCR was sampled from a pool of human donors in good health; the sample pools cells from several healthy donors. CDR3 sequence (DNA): TGTGCCAGCAGCTTGGCCTTCGGCAGGGCGAACGAGCAGTACTTC. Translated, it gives CASSLAFGRANEQYF. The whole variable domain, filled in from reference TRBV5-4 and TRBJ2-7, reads ETGVTQSPTHLIKTRGQQVTLRCSSQSGHNTVSWYQQALGQGPQFIFQYYREEENGRGNFPPRFSGLQFPNYSSELNVNALELDDSALYLCASSLAFGRANEQYFGPGTRLTVT.